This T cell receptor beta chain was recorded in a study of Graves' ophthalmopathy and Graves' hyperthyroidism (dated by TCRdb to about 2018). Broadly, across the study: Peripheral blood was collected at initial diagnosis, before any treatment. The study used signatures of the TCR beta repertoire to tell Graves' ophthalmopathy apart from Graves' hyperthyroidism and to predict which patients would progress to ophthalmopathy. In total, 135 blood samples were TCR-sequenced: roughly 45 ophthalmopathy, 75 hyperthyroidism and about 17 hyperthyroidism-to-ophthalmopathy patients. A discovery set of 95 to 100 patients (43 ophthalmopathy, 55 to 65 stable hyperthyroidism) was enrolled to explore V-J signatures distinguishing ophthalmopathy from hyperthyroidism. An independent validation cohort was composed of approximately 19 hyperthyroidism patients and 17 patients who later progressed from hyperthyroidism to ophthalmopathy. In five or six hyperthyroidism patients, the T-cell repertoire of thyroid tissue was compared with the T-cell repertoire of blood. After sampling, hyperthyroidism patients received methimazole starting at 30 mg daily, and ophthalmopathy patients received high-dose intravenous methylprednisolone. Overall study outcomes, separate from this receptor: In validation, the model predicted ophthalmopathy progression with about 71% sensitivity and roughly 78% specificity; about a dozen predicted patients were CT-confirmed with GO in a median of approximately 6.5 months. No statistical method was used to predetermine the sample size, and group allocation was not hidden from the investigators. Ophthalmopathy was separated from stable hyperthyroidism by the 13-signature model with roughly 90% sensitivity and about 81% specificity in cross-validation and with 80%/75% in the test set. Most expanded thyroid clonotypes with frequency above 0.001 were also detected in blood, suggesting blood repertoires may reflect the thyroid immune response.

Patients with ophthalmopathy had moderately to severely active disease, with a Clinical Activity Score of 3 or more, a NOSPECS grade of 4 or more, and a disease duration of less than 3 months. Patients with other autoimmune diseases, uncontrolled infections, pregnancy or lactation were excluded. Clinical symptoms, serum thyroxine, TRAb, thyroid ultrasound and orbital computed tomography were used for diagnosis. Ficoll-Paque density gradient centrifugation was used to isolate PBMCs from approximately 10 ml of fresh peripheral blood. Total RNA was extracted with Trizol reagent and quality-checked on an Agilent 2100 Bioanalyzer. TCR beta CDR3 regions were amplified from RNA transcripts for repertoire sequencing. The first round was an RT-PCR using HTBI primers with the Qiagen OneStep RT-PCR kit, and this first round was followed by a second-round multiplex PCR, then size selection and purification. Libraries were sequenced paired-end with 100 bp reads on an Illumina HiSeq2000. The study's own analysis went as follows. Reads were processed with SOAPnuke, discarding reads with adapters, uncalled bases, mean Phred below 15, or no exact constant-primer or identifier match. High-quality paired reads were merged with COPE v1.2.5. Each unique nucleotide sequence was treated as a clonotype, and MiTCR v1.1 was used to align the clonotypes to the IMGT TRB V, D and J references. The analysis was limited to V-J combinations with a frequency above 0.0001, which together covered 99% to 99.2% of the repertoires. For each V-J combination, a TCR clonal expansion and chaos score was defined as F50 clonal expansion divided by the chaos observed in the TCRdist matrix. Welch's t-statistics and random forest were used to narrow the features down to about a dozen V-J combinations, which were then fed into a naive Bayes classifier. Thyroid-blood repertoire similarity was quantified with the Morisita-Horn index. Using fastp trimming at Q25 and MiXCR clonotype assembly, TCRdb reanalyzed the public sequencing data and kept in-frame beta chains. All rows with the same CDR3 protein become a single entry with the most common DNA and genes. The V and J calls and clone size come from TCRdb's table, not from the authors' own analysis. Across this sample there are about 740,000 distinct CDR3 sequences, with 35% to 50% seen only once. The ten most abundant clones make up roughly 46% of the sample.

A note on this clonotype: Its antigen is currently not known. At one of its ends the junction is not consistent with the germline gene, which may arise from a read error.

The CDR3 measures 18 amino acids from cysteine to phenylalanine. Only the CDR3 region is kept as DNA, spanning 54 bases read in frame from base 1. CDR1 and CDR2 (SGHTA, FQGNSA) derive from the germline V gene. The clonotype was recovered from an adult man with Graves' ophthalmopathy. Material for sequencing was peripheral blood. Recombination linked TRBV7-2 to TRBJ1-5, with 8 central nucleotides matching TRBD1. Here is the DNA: TGTGCCAGCGGCTTAGTCGAACGCAGGGGGCTAGTAAGGCAGCCCCAGCATTTT. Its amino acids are CASGLVERRGLVRQPQHF. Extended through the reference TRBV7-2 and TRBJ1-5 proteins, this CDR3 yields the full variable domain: GAGVSQSPSNKVTEKGKDVELRCDPISGHTALYWYRQSLGQGLEFLIYFQGNSAPDKSGLPSDRFSAERTGGSVSTLTIQRTQQEDSAVYLCASGLVERRGLVRQPQHFGDGTRLSIL.